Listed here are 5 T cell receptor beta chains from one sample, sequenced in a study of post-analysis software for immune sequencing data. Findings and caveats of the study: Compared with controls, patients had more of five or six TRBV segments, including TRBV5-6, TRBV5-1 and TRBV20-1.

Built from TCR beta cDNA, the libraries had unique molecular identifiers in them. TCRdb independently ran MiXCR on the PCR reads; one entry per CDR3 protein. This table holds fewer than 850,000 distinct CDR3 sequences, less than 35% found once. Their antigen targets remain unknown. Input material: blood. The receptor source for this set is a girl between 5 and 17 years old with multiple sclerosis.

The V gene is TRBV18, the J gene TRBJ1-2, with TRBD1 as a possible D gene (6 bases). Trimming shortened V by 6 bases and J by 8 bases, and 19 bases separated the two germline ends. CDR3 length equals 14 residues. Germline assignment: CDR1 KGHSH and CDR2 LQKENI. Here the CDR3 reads CASSAGGRTRGYTF. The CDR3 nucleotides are TGTGCCAGCTCCGCCGGGGGCCGGACGCGGGGCTACACCTTC.

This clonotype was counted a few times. Written as DNA, the CDR3 is TGTGCCAGCAGGTCCTGGGACAGGGGGCATAGTGGGGCCAACGTCCTGACTTTC. The encoded protein is CASRSWDRGHSGANVLTF. The V call is TRBV7-9, the J call TRBJ2-6, with TRBD1 matching over 12 bases. The V segment lost 6 bases and the J segment 3 bases; nucleotides outside the gene matches: 9. The CDR3 runs 18 residues. Looked up from germline, CDR1 is SEHNR and CDR2 is FQNEAQ (reference sequence).

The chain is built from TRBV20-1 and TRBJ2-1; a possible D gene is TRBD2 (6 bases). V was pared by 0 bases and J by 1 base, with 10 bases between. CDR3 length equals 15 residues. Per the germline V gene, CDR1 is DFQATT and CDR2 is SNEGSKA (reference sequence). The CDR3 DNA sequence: TGCAGTGCTAGAGATGTCCGGGGGTCCTACAATGAGCAGTTCTTC. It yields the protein CSARDVRGSYNEQFF.

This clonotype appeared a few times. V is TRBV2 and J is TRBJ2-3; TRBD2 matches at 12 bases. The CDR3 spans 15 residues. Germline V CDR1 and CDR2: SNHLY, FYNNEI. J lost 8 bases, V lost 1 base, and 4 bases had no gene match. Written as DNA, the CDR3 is TGTGCCAGCAGTGAAGTTCTAGCGGGAGGGCCTACGCAGTATTTT. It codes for CASSEVLAGGPTQYF.

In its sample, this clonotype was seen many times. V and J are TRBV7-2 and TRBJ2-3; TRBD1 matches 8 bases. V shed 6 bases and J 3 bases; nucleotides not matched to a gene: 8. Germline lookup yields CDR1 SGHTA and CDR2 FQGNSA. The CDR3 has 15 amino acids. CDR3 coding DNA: TGTGCCAGCAGTCTAGACAGGGGCAGTACAGATACGCAGTATTTT. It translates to CASSLDRGSTDTQYF.